Sequencing of this T cell receptor (beta chain) was carried out in a study of T cell changes during pregnancy in multiple sclerosis. Measured with immunoSEQ multiplex PCR; TCRdb has only the in-frame clones, and not every one. The data show about 36,000 clones, with around 91% seen just once and roughly 0.5% held by the top ten. Trimming took 4 bases from V and 6 from J, leaving 10 bases between them. Germline values: CDR1 SNHLY, CDR2 FYNNEI. This CDR3 is built from 12 residues. The sequence derives from a female donor in good health, enrolled as a control in a pregnancy study. Sample: CD4+ T cells from peripheral blood mononuclear cells, taken in the second trimester of pregnancy. This chain joins TRBV2 and TRBJ2-7, with a possible D match to TRBD2 (5 bases). CDR3 region: CASSAGIGEQYF. For the CDR3, the DNA is TGTGCCAGCAGTGCGGGAATTGGCGAGCAGTACTTC.